The next 8 T cell receptor beta chains were all read from a single sample in a study of technical replicates of blood from a few donors. Profiled with immunoSEQ multiplex PCR; TCRdb holds only in-frame clones, not every one. The repertoire includes under 85,000 clones, approximately 92% of them detected once, and around 0.37% sits in the top ten. The sequenced sample was T cells isolated from PBMCs. The receptors come from a human donor in good health. Some clones in this sample may be carry-over from other donors' samples.

The CDR3 sequence: CAWSAPDRSSYNEQFF. As DNA, the CDR3 is TGTGCCTGGAGTGCGCCGGACAGAAGCTCCTACAATGAGCAGTTCTTC. V gene TRBV30 combines with J gene TRBJ2-1, with D perhaps TRBD1 (6 bases). Germline CDR1 is GTSNPN and CDR2 is SVGIG (reference sequence). Deletions cut 1 base from V and 0 bases from J, with 13 bases between. The CDR3 extends over 16 amino acids.

This clone appeared a single time. The chain has TRBV7-3 and TRBJ1-5; D call uncertain. V was shortened by 0 bases and J by 5 bases, with 5 bases between the two germline ends. CDR3 length: 13 amino acids. From germline, CDR1 is SGHTA and CDR2 FQGTGA. The CDR3 nucleotides read TGTGCCAGCAGCTTAACCCGGGATCAGCCCCAGCATTTT. Its protein is CASSLTRDQPQHF.

The gene calls are TRBV4-3 and TRBJ2-1; 12 bases line up with TRBD2. Trimming removed 4 bases from V and 3 bases from J; junction bases left unmatched: 4. The CDR3 consists of 16 residues. The germline gives CDR1 LGHNA, CDR2 YSLEER. The DNA for the CDR3 is TGCGCCAGCAGCCTCCGACTAGCGGGAGACTACAATGAGCAGTTCTTC. It translates to CASSLRLAGDYNEQFF.

The CDR3 DNA sequence: TGTGCCAGCAGTTTACAGGGACTAGCGACCGAGGGGGAGCTGTTTTTT. This translates into CASSLQGLATEGELFF. This chain uses TRBV28 with TRBJ2-2, with 10 nucleotides matching TRBD2. This CDR3 has 16 residues. Germline assignment: CDR1 MDHEN and CDR2 SYDVKM. The J segment lost 8 bases and the V segment lost 2 bases, leaving 8 bases of the junction unmatched.

The chain employs TRBV5-4 and TRBJ2-1, with TRBD2 matching 7 bases. Germline CDR1 is SGHNT and CDR2 is YYREEE (reference sequence). CDR3 size: 15 residues. V shed 0 bases and J 3 bases; nucleotides not matched to a gene: 3. The DNA of the CDR3 is TGTGCCAGCAGCTTGGAGGGAGGGCTCTACAATGAGCAGTTCTTC. Translating it yields CASSLEGGLYNEQFF.

This chain uses TRBV29-1 with TRBJ1-2; D gene uncertain. There are 11 residues in the CDR3. Germline CDR1 SQVTM, CDR2 ANQGSEA. V gave up 5 bases and J gave up 2 bases, with 6 bases separating them. As DNA, the CDR3 is TGCAGCGTTACGGTGAACTATGGCTACACCTTC. This codes for CSVTVNYGYTF.

V is TRBV21-1 and J is TRBJ1-2; TRBD1 is the table's D call and was not checked against the DNA. TRBV21-1 constitutes a pseudogene. The CDR3 runs to 14 residues. The CDR3 protein is CASSTPGTGNGYTF. The CDR3 DNA follows: TGTGCCAGCAGCACCCCCGGGACAGGGAATGGCTACACCTTC.

The V gene is TRBV6-1, the J gene TRBJ2-1, with D maybe TRBD1 (6 bases). Looked up from germline, CDR1 is MNHNS and CDR2 is SASEGT. V was cut by 3 bases and J by 4 bases, with 19 bases left in between. CDR3 size: 17 residues. The CDR3 protein is CASSDDELHRAYNEQFF. For the CDR3, the DNA is TGTGCCAGCAGTGATGATGAGTTACACAGGGCTTACAATGAGCAGTTCTTC.